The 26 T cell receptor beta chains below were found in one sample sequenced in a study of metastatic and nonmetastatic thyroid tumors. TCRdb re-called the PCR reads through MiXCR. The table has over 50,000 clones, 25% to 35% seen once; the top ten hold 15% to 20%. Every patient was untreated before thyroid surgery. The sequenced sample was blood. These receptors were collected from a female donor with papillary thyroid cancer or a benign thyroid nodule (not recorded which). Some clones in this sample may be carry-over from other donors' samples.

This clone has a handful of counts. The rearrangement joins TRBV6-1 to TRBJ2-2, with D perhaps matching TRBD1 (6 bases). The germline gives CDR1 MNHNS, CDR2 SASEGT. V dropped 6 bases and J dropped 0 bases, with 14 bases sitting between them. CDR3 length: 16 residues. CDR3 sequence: CASREDRVANTGELFF. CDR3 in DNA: TGTGCCAGCAGGGAGGACAGAGTCGCGAACACCGGGGAGCTGTTTTTT.

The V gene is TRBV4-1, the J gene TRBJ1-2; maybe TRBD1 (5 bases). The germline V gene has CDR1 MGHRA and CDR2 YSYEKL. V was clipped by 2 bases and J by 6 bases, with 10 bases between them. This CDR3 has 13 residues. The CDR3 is CASSQLWGDGYTF. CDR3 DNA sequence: TGCGCCAGCAGCCAATTGTGGGGGGATGGCTACACCTTC.

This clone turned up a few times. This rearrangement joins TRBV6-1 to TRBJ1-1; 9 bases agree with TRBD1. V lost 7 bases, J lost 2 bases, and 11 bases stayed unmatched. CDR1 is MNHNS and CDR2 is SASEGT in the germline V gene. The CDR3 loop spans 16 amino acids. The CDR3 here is CASNLGQGSGNTEAFF. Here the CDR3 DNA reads TGTGCCAGCAACTTGGGACAGGGATCCGGAAACACTGAAGCTTTCTTT.

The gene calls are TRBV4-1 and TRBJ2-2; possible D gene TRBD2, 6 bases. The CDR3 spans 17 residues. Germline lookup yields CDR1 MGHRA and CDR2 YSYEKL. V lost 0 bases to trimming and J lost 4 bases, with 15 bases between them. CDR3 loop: CASSQEGAGLTTGELFF. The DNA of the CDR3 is TGCGCCAGCAGCCAAGAAGGGGCGGGGCTGACCACCGGGGAGCTGTTTTTT.

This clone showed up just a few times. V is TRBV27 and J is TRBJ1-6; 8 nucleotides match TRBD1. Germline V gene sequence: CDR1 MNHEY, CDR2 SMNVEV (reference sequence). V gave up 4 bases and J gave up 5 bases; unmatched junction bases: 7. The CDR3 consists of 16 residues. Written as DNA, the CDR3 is TGTGCCAGCAGTTCAAGGACAGGGTACCATAATTCACCCCTCCACTTT. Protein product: CASSSRTGYHNSPLHF.

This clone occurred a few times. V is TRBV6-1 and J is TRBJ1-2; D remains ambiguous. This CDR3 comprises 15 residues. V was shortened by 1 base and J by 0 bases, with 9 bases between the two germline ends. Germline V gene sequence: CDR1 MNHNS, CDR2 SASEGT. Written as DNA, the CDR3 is TGTGCCAGCAGTGAAGAGGGTTTCCCTAACTATGGCTACACCTTC. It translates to CASSEEGFPNYGYTF.

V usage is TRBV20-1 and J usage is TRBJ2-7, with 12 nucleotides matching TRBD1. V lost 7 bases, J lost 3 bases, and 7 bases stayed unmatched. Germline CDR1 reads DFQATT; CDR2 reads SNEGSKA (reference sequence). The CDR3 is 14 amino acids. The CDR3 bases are TGCAGTGTCCCCGGGACAGGGGGCCTCTACGAGCAGTACTTC. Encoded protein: CSVPGTGGLYEQYF.

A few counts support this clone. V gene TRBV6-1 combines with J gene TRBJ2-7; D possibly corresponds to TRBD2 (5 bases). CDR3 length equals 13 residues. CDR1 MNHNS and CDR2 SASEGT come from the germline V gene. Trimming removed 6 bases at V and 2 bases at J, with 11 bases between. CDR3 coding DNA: TGTGCCAGCAGCCATAGCGCGACCTACGAGCAGTACTTC. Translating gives CASSHSATYEQYF.

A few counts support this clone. CDR3 loop: CAWSVTGQGYEQYF. CDR3 bases: TGTGCCTGGAGTGTAACTGGCCAGGGCTACGAGCAGTACTTC. The J gene is TRBJ2-7, the V gene TRBV30; D possibly corresponds to TRBD1 (5 bases). The CDR3 totals 14 residues. The germline V gene has CDR1 GTSNPN and CDR2 SVGIG (reference sequence). V was trimmed by 0 bases and J by 3 bases, leaving 12 bases between them.

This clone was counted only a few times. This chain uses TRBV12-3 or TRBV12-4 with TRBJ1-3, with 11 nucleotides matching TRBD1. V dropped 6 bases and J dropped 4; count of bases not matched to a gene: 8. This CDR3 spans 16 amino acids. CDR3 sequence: CASSSGQGDGGNTIYF. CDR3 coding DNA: TGTGCCAGCAGCTCGGGACAGGGGGATGGAGGAAACACCATATATTTT.

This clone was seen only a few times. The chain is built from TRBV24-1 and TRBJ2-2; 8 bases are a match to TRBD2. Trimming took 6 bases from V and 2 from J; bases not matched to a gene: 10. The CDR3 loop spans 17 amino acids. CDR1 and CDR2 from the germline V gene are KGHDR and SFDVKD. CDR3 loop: CATSRGGMAANTGELFF. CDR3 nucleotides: TGTGCCACCAGTCGCGGGGGGATGGCAGCCAACACCGGGGAGCTGTTTTTT.

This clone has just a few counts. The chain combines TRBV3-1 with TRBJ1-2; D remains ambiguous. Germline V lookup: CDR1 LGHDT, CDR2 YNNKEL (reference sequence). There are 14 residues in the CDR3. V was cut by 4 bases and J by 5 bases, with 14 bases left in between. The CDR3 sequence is CASSPLGSDYGYTF. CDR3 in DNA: TGTGCCAGCAGCCCCCTCGGGTCAGATTATGGCTACACCTTC. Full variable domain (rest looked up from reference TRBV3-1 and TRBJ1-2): DTAVSQTPKYLVTQMGNDKSIKCEQNLGHDTMYWYKQDSKKFLKIMFSYNNKELIINETVPNRFSPKSPDKAHLNLHINSLELGDSAVYFCASSPLGSDYGYTFGSGTRLTVV.

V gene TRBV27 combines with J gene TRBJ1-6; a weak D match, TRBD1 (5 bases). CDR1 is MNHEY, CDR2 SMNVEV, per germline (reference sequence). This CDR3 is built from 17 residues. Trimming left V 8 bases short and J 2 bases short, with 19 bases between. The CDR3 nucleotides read TGTGCCAGCTATCAGAGACTTACAGGACCCTATAATTCACCCCTCCACTTT. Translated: CASYQRLTGPYNSPLHF.

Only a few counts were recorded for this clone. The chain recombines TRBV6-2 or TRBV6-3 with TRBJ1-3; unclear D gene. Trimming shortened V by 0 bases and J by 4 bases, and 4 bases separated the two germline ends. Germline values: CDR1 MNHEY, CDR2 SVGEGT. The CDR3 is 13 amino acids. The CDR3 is CASSYSGGNTIYF. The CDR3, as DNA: TGTGCCAGCAGTTACTCTGGGGGAAACACCATATATTTT.

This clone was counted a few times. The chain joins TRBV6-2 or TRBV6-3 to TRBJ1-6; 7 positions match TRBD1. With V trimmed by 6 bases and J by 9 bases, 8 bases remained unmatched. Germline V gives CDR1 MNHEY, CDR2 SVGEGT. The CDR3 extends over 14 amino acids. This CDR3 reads CASSHPGGGSPLHF. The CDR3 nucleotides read TGTGCCAGCAGCCACCCAGGGGGGGGTTCACCCCTCCACTTT.

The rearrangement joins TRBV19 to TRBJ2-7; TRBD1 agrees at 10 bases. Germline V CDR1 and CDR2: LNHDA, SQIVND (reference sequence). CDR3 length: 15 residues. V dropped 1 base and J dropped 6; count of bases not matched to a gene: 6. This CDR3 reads CASSIVETGGGEQYF. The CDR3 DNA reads TGTGCCAGTAGTATAGTAGAGACAGGGGGCGGCGAGCAGTACTTC.

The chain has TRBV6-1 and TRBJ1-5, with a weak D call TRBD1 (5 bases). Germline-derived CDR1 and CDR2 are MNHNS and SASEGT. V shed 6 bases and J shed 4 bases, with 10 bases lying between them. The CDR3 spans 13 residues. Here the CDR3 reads CASSGTANQPQHF. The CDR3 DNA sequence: TGTGCCAGCAGCGGGACTGCTAATCAGCCCCAGCATTTT.

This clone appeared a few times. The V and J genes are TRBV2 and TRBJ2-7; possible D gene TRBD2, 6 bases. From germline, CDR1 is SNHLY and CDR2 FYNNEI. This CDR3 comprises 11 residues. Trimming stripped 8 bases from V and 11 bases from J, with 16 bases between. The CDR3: CASSGRDLEYF. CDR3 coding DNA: TGTGCCAGCTCGGGGCGGGACCTGGAGTACTTC.

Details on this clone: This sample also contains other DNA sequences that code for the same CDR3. CDR3 DNA sequence: TGTGCCATCAGTGAGTCCCACACATTGAACACCGGGGAGCTGTTTTTT. Translating it yields CAISESHTLNTGELFF. The chain employs TRBV10-3 and TRBJ2-2; D is unresolved. The V gene's germline CDR1 is ENHRY and CDR2 SYGVKD. Trimming left V 0 bases short and J 1 base short, with 9 bases between. This CDR3 region has 16 residues.

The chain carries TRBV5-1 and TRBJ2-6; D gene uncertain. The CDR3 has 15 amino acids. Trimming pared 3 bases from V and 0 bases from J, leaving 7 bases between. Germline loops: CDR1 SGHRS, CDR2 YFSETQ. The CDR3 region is CASSYSSSGANVLTF. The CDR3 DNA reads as TGCGCCAGCAGCTATTCAAGCTCTGGGGCCAACGTCCTGACTTTC. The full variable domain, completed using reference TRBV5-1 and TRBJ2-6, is KAGVTQTPRYLIKTRGQQVTLSCSPISGHRSVSWYQQTPGQGLQFLFEYFSETQRNKGNFPGRFSGRQFSNSRSEMNVSTLELGDSALYLCASSYSSSGANVLTFGAGSRLTVL.

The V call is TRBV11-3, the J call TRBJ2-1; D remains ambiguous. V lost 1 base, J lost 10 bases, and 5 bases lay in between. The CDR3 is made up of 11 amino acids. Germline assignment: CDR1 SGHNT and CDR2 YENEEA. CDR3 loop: CASSLGGEQFF. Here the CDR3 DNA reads TGTGCCAGCAGCTTAGGTGGAGAGCAGTTCTTC.

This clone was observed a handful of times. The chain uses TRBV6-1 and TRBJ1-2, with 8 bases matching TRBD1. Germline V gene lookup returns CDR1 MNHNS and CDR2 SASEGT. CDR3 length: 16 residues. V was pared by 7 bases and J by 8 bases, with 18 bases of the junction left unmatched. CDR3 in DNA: TGTGCCAGCATTCTTATGTGGGCAGGGGGCATGGGCGGCTACACCTTC. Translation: CASILMWAGGMGGYTF.

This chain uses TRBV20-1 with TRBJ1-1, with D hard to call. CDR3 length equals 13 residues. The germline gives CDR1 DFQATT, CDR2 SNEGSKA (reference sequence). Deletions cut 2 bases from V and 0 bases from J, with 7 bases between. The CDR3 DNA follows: TGCAGTGCTAGACCAGACATGAACACTGAAGCTTTCTTT. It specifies CSARPDMNTEAFF.

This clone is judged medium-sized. The CDR3 protein is CASTPSSGAGGYTF. CDR3 nucleotide sequence: TGTGCCAGCACCCCAAGTTCAGGTGCGGGAGGCTACACCTTC. The chain couples TRBV6-1 to TRBJ1-2; D not certain. Germline CDR1 MNHNS, CDR2 SASEGT. The CDR3 has 14 residues. Trimming removed 7 bases at V and 8 bases at J, with 20 bases between.

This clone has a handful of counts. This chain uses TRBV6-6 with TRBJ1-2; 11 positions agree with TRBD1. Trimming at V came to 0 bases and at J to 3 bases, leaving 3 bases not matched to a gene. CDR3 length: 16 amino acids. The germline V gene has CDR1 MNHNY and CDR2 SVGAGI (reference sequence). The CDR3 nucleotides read TGTGCCAGCAGTTACTCGGGACAGGGGGACTACTATGGCTACACCTTC. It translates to CASSYSGQGDYYGYTF.

In DNA, the CDR3 is TGTGCCAGTAGTACTACAGGAGGGGCAACTAATGAAAAACTGTTTTTT. Its translation is CASSTTGGATNEKLFF. V is TRBV19 and J is TRBJ1-4; perhaps TRBD1 as D (5 bases). This CDR3 region has 16 residues. Trimming left V 4 bases short and J 0 bases short, with 12 bases between. CDR1 LNHDA and CDR2 SQIVND come from the germline V gene (reference sequence).